Each of the 22 T cell receptor beta chains below was sequenced from the same sample in a study of response to subunit inactivated influenza vaccine. TCRdb reanalysed the RT-PCR reads using MiXCR and keeps one entry per CDR3 protein. The sample contains some 500,000 distinct CDR3 sequences, approximately 15% of which appear only once. Material: CD4+ T cells sorted from PBMCs, obtained roughly 24 months after vaccination. The source is a man between 45 and 75 years old who received an inactivated influenza vaccine.

This clonotype turned up a few times. V and J are TRBV20-1 and TRBJ2-6; D is perhaps TRBD2 (7 bases). V shed 6 bases and J shed 0 bases, with 15 bases lying between them. In germline, CDR1 is DFQATT, CDR2 SNEGSKA (reference sequence). The CDR3 has 16 residues. CDR3 DNA: TGCAGTGCAGGGGGGGTGGGGACCTCTGGGGCCAACGTCCTGACTTTC. It encodes CSAGGVGTSGANVLTF.

The chain employs TRBV11-2 and TRBJ1-1; TRBD1 aligns across 8 bases. CDR3 length equals 18 residues. Trimming cost V 2 bases and J 0 bases; bases outside gene matches: 11. CDR1 and CDR2 (germline): SGHAT, FQNNGV. CDR3 sequence reads: CASSLSGTGINLNTEAFF. The DNA for the CDR3 is TGTGCCAGCAGCTTAAGTGGGACAGGAATCAATCTGAACACTGAAGCTTTCTTT. The variable domain in full, with the rest retrieved from reference TRBV11-2 and TRBJ1-1, is EAGVAQSPRYKIIEKRQSVAFWCNPISGHATLYWYQQILGQGPKLLIQFQNNGVVDDSQLPKDRFSAERLKGVDSTLKIQPAKLEDSAVYLCASSLSGTGINLNTEAFFGQGTRLTVV.

This clonotype has just a few counts. CDR3 residues: CSASPRFPPSYEQYF. CDR3 sequence (DNA): TGCAGTGCCAGTCCCAGATTTCCACCATCCTACGAGCAGTACTTC. This chain uses TRBV20-1 with TRBJ2-7; the D is unclear. V was pared by 6 bases and J by 1 base, with 19 bases between. Per germline, CDR1 DFQATT and CDR2 SNEGSKA (reference sequence). This CDR3 has 15 residues.

The CDR3: CSPTRGRADTQYF. As DNA, the CDR3 is TGCAGCCCTACGAGGGGGAGAGCAGATACGCAGTATTTT. The chain has TRBV20-1 and TRBJ2-3; a possible D gene is TRBD1 (6 bases). The CDR3 spans 13 residues. Germline-derived CDR1 and CDR2 are DFQATT and SNEGSKA (reference sequence).

This clonotype was counted between two and nine times. The V call is TRBV5-6, the J call TRBJ2-7; D is undetermined. The germline gives CDR1 SGHDT, CDR2 YYEEEE. The CDR3 has 12 amino acids. V was cut by 3 bases and J by 9 bases, with 13 bases left in between. The CDR3 DNA sequence: TGTGCCAGCAGCTCGATCTCGGCTGTGCAGTACTTC. Translated: CASSSISAVQYF.

In this sample, this clonotype turned up once. This chain uses TRBV28 with TRBJ1-4; D gene uncertain. The germline gives CDR1 MDHEN, CDR2 SYDVKM. V lost 4 bases and J lost 7, with 13 bases in between. This CDR3 has 14 residues. The CDR3 DNA reads as TGTGCCAGCAGTTCTGGCCAGGAAATTGAAAAACTGTTTTTT. Protein: CASSSGQEIEKLFF. The complete variable domain, with remaining parts taken from reference TRBV28 and TRBJ1-4, reads DVKVTQSSRYLVKRTGEKVFLECVQDMDHENMFWYRQDPGLGLRLIYFSYDVKMKEKGDIPEGYSVSREKKERFSLILESASTNQTSMYLCASSSGQEIEKLFFGSGTQLSVL.

This clonotype was seen a few times. The chain employs TRBV20-1 and TRBJ2-3; D remains ambiguous. V was trimmed by 3 bases and J by 0 bases, leaving 10 bases between them. The length of the CDR3 is 14 residues. The germline CDR1 and CDR2 sequences are DFQATT and SNEGSKA (reference sequence). CDR3 in amino acids: CSASGLPSTDTQYF. CDR3 nucleotide sequence: TGCAGTGCTAGTGGGCTCCCCAGCACAGATACGCAGTATTTT.

The J gene is TRBJ2-2, the V gene TRBV24-1; TRBD2 is a possible D gene (5 bases). V was cut by 4 bases and J by 1 base, with 15 bases left in between. Germline CDR1 and CDR2: KGHDR and SFDVKD. This CDR3 spans 17 amino acids. Here the CDR3 reads CATSDPQRVQNTGELFF. The CDR3 DNA reads as TGTGCCACCAGTGACCCGCAGAGGGTTCAGAACACCGGGGAGCTGTTTTTT.

This clonotype has ten or more counts. V usage is TRBV10-1 and J usage is TRBJ2-1; no definite D call. CDR1 and CDR2 (germline): WNHNN, SYGVQD (reference sequence). Deletions cut 10 bases from V and 4 bases from J, with 17 bases between. The CDR3 is made up of 14 amino acids. The CDR3 DNA reads TGCGCCACCAGAACTACCGCTGGATACAATGAGCAGTTCTTC. It codes for CATRTTAGYNEQFF.

The chain joins TRBV5-1 to TRBJ2-1; 10 bases agree with TRBD2. The CDR3 extends over 14 amino acids. The J segment lost 14 bases and the V segment lost 4 bases, leaving 12 bases of the junction unmatched. Germline V gene sequence: CDR1 SGHRS, CDR2 YFSETQ. CDR3 sequence: CASSPGLAEVLKFF. CDR3 nucleotides: TGCGCCAGCAGCCCCGGACTAGCGGAGGTCTTAAAGTTCTTC.

This clonotype appeared many times. V is TRBV28 and J is TRBJ2-2; 11 bases are shared with TRBD1. Germline loops: CDR1 MDHEN, CDR2 SYDVKM. J lost 0 bases, V lost 6 bases, and 0 bases had no gene match. This CDR3 comprises 15 residues. This CDR3 is CASRGQGANTGELFF. In nucleotides, the CDR3 is TGTGCCAGCAGGGGACAGGGGGCGAACACCGGGGAGCTGTTTTTT. The variable domain in full, completed from reference TRBV28 and TRBJ2-2, reads DVKVTQSSRYLVKRTGEKVFLECVQDMDHENMFWYRQDPGLGLRLIYFSYDVKMKEKGDIPEGYSVSREKKERFSLILESASTNQTSMYLCASRGQGANTGELFFGEGSRLTVL.

As to this clonotype: A much larger clone sits a single nucleotide away, making a read error possible. V and J are TRBV12-3 or TRBV12-4 and TRBJ2-5; 16 positions agree with TRBD2. The length of the CDR3 is 17 residues. CDR3 in DNA: TGTACCAGCAGTTTAGCGGGACTAGCGGGGGGGCGGGAGACCCAGTACTTC. This codes for CTSSLAGLAGGRETQYF.

This clonotype was seen a few times. The V gene is TRBV9, the J gene TRBJ2-3; unclear D gene. Per the germline V gene, CDR1 is SGDLS and CDR2 is YYNGEE. The CDR3 spans 13 residues. V lost 2 bases and J lost 3, with 7 bases in between. CDR3 in DNA: TGTGCCAGCAGCGTTGATGGGACAGATACGCAGTATTTT. Protein sequence: CASSVDGTDTQYF.

CDR3 sequence reads: CASSYGGLAGEKYF. The CDR3 DNA reads TGTGCCAGCAGTTACGGGGGACTAGCGGGAGAAAAGTACTTC. The chain links TRBV6-5 to TRBJ2-7; 14 bases fit TRBD2. The CDR3 has 14 residues. V lost 2 bases and J lost 11; bases outside the gene matches: 5. CDR1 and CDR2 from the germline V gene are MNHEY and SVGAGI.

This clonotype came up a few times. This chain uses TRBV24-1 with TRBJ2-2; D not resolved. CDR1 is KGHDR and CDR2 is SFDVKD in the germline V gene. Trimming removed 6 bases from V and 6 bases from J, with 10 bases in between. The CDR3 spans 13 residues. CDR3 nucleotides: TGTGCCACCAGTATCAGCGCCCCCGGGGAGCTGTTTTTT. As protein: CATSISAPGELFF.

The sample holds a few counts of this clonotype. This chain joins TRBV10-3 and TRBJ2-1; possibly TRBD2 for D (5 bases). Germline CDR1 ENHRY, CDR2 SYGVKD. Trimming took 6 bases from V and 7 from J, leaving 19 bases between them. This CDR3 has 15 amino acids. CDR3 residues: CAIRGFGLYSNEQFF. The CDR3 coding sequence is TGTGCCATCAGGGGATTTGGACTTTATTCGAATGAGCAGTTCTTC.

This clonotype was observed a few times. This rearrangement joins TRBV28 to TRBJ2-1, with a tentative D call TRBD2 (5 bases). The germline V gene encodes CDR1 MDHEN and CDR2 SYDVKM. Trimming took off 6 bases at V and 6 bases at J, with 15 bases between the two ends. This CDR3 is 14 amino acids long. The CDR3 DNA reads as TGTGCCAGCAGCCAGAAACCTAGCTTCAATGAGCAGTTCTTC. Its protein product is CASSQKPSFNEQFF.

This clonotype occurred many times. V is TRBV27 and J is TRBJ2-2, with D possibly matching TRBD2 (6 bases). Germline lookup yields CDR1 MNHEY and CDR2 SMNVEV (reference sequence). This CDR3 is built from 15 residues. Between the trimmed V and J ends, which lost 0 bases and 4 bases, there was a span of 9 bases. The chain's CDR3 is CASSLSTGGTGELFF. In DNA, the CDR3 is TGTGCCAGCAGTTTATCGACCGGGGGCACCGGGGAGCTGTTTTTT.

This sequence joins TRBV29-1 and TRBJ2-1; D possibly corresponds to TRBD2 (5 bases). Trimming took 7 bases from V and 3 from J, leaving 10 bases between them. The germline V gene has CDR1 SQVTM and CDR2 ANQGSEA. CDR3 length: 12 residues. The CDR3 sequence: CSALEGYNEQFF. In DNA, the CDR3 is TGCAGCGCTTTAGAGGGCTACAATGAGCAGTTCTTC.

In its sample, this clonotype was seen a few times. The chain carries TRBV10-3 and TRBJ2-3; 7 bases fit TRBD1. With 9 bases clipped from V and 3 bases from J, the junction kept 12 bases outside the gene matches. Germline CDR1 reads ENHRY; CDR2 reads SYGVKD. This CDR3 is 15 amino acids long. As DNA, the CDR3 is TGTGCCATTGGGGCAACAGGGGTCGGGACAGATACGCAGTATTTT. This translates into CAIGATGVGTDTQYF.

The CDR3 region has the DNA TGTGCCAGCAGCCAAGTTAGCGGGGGGGCCCAGGACGGGCAGTTCTTC. Translated, it gives CASSQVSGGAQDGQFF. J is TRBJ2-1 and V is TRBV3-1; 11 bases line up with TRBD2. This CDR3 region has 16 residues. Germline V gives CDR1 LGHDT, CDR2 YNNKEL (reference sequence). V shed 1 base, J shed 12 bases, and the junction held 11 bases outside the gene matches.

This clonotype occurred a few times. This chain joins TRBV24-1 and TRBJ2-5; 8 nucleotides line up with TRBD1. The CDR3 is 15 residues long. The ends lost 4 bases at V and 1 base at J; junction bases unmatched: 4. Germline V gene sequence: CDR1 KGHDR, CDR2 SFDVKD. The CDR3 reads CATSEEQGVQETQYF. In DNA form, the CDR3 reads TGTGCCACCAGTGAAGAACAGGGGGTCCAAGAGACCCAGTACTTC.